This paragraph covers one T cell receptor (beta chain) sequence. Its matching antigen is unknown. PCR used 60 Vbeta primers and 13 Jbeta primers. The repertoire was sequenced with immunoSEQ multiplex PCR; TCRdb's copy has only in-frame clones and lacks some. This sample has more than 100,000 clones; around 74% occur once, and the top ten carry almost 6%. The length of the CDR3 is 14 residues. Per germline, CDR1 KGHSH and CDR2 LQKENI. V lost 4 bases to trimming and J lost 5 bases; unmatched junction nucleotides: 6. These data come from a study of cytomegalovirus exposure and HLA in healthy donors. Broader study findings: Cytomegalovirus status was reportedly diagnosed by the classifier with high specificity and sensitivity.

This TCR was sampled from a woman between 50 and 59 years old in good health and CMV-seropositive. Sample: PBMCs. This chain links TRBV18 with TRBJ2-7; 9 positions agree with TRBD1. The CDR3, as DNA: TGTGCCAGCTCACTGGGGACAGGGTCGCACGAGCAGTACTTC. Amino acid sequence: CASSLGTGSHEQYF.